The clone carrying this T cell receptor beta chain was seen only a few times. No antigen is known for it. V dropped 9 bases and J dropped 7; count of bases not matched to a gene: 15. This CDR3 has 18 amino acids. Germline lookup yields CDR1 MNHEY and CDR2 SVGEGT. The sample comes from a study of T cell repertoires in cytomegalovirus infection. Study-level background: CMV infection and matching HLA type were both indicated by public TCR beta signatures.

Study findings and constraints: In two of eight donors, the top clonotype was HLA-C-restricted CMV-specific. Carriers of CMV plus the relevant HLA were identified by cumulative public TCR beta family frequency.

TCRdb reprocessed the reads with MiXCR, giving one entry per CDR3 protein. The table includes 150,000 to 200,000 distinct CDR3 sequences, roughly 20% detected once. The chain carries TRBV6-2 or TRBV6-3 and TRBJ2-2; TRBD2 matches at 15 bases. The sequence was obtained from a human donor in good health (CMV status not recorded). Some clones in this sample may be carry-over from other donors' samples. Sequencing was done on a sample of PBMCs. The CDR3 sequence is CASLRRPGLAGGNGELFF. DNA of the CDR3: TGTGCCAGTCTGCGGAGGCCAGGACTAGCGGGAGGGAACGGGGAGCTGTTTTTT.